The clone carrying this T cell receptor (beta chain) came up a few times. The antigen remains undetermined. Noted time point: pre-sensitization, week 0. This sample's treatment: therapeutic diphenylcyclopropenone sensitization with weekly scalp DPC. Venepuncture was done earlier than the placement of each patch test. This sample was included in a study of human T cells and chemical hapten exposure. MiXCR, applied by TCRdb to the RACE reads, yields one record per CDR3 protein. This sample yields more than 300,000 distinct CDR3 sequences, of which 5% to 6.5% are seen a single time; under 9.5% belongs to the top ten. Study-level findings and limits: With regard to DPC sensitization, TCRs above 1 in 1000 frequency did not change.

Per the germline V gene, CDR1 is SGHTA and CDR2 is FQGNSA. V lost 5 bases to trimming and J lost 7 bases, with 12 bases between them. The CDR3 contains 14 residues. Source: whole blood, taken in connection with sensitization to the hapten diphenylcyclopropenone (DPC). The TCR was taken from a woman between 18 and 29 years old with alopecia areata. Some clones in this sample may be carry-over from other donors' samples. J is TRBJ1-6 and V is TRBV7-2; a possible D gene is TRBD1 (5 bases). The CDR3 coding sequence is TGTGCCAGCAGCCGCCCGACAGTCAATTCACCCCTCCACTTT. This encodes CASSRPTVNSPLHF. The complete variable domain, with remaining parts taken from reference TRBV7-2 and TRBJ1-6, reads GAGVSQSPSNKVTEKGKDVELRCDPISGHTALYWYRQSLGQGLEFLIYFQGNSAPDKSGLPSDRFSAERTGGSVSTLTIQRTQQEDSAVYLCASSRPTVNSPLHFGNGTRLTVT.